Only a few counts were recorded for the clone carrying this T cell receptor (beta chain). Its antigen is currently unknown. The CDR3 loop spans 16 amino acids. Germline trimming cut 5 bases from V and 5 bases from J; bases unmatched to any gene: 8. Germline CDR1 reads SEHNR; CDR2 reads FQNEAQ (reference sequence). PCR used 60 Vbeta primers and 13 Jbeta primers. Profiled with immunoSEQ multiplex PCR; TCRdb holds only in-frame clones, not every one. The sample lists 65,000 to 85,000 clones, around 80% occurring once. The sample originates from a study of cytomegalovirus exposure and HLA in healthy donors. Study-wide findings and caveats: Looking again later, the authors saw that most CMV-associated TCR beta chains seemed HLA-restricted.

This chain uses TRBV7-9 with TRBJ2-7; TRBD2 aligns across 14 bases. The source is a man aged 45-60 years in good health and CMV-seropositive. The specimen sequenced was PBMCs. The CDR3 DNA follows: TGTGCCAGCAGCCTCCGACTAGCGGGAGGGCCAGACGAGCAGTACTTC. Translating it yields CASSLRLAGGPDEQYF. The full variable domain, in which reference TRBV7-9 and TRBJ2-7 provide the parts outside the CDR3, is DTGVSQNPRHKITKRGQNVTFRCDPISEHNRLYWYRQTLGQGPEFLTYFQNEAQLEKSRLLSDRFSAERPKGSFSTLEIQRTEQGDSAMYLCASSLRLAGGPDEQYFGPGTRLTVT.